The subject of this entry is one T cell receptor (beta chain). There are a few counts of this clone. The target of this receptor is not known. No base quality values were provided; no much bigger clone lies one nucleotide off. The germline V gene encodes CDR1 GTSNPN and CDR2 SVGIG (reference sequence). A distance of 12 bases separates the germline ends of V and J, which lose 1 base and 5 bases respectively. The CDR3 runs 14 amino acids, cysteine and phenylalanine included. The CDR3 DNA has 42 bases and is translated from base 1. The source of the sample is a study of cytomegalovirus exposure and HLA in healthy donors (dated 2017 in TCRdb). About the investigation overall: An earlier analysis of some 550 of the donors reported about 250 Gb of sequence data and some 100 million unique TCR beta sequences from some 180 million T cells. Along with the 666-subject first cohort, a separate validation cohort of 120 different subjects was used. Among 300 to 500 genotyped donors of the cohort, an average of around 250,000 unique TCR beta nucleotide sequences was sequenced per donor, of which about 18% were non-productive. Among the approximately 430 genotyped donors, about 83% belonged to the genetic ancestry cluster associated with self-reported Caucasian donors. To predict cytomegalovirus infection status, the study brought together high-throughput TCR immunosequencing, statistical association of individual TCRs with disease status, and machine learning. The T cell repertoires of 550 to 850 subjects were profiled by immunosequencing and related to cytomegalovirus serostatus. Rather than using new phenotypic data, the later analysis identified candidate immune exposures from TCR beta sequences and from how often those sequences occurred across donors. Both class I and class II loci were covered by HLA typing, at four-digit resolution. An early release that covered more than 550 HLA-typed donors contained around 300 gigabases of sequencing data and tens of millions of unique TCR sequences. The number of typed donors differed by locus: roughly 620-630 for A, B, C, DRB1 and DQB1; roughly 510 for DQA1; fewer than 610 for DPA1; and about 450 for DPB1. The study aimed to test whether cataloging public T cell receptors could reveal signatures of past pathogen exposure. In a later analysis, previously published TCR beta repertoires from 500 to 750 donors were re-analyzed and high-resolution HLA genotyping was added so that TCR occurrence patterns could be studied. Alongside the repertoire data, information on donor age, sex, ethnicity and CMV serostatus was compiled. A handful of DR-DQ haplotypes were handled as single units for association and clustering because linkage in the cohort was strong. All discovery cohort repertoires had been generated on a single sequencing platform. In a later genetic analysis, genome-wide SNP genotypes for about 65% of the 666 donors were used, and that subset was treated as a discovery cohort. An earlier analysis of around 540 of the donors applied high-throughput TCR beta sequencing to assess whether each TCR beta V gene segment acted as functional or pseudogenic. Overall results and qualifications from the work: A later analysis found that most CMV-associated TCR beta chains appeared HLA-restricted, with HLA associations seemingly driven largely by CMV exposure. Most TCR sequences were observed very rarely across donors, whereas some public TCRs were present in many individuals. At a false discovery rate of 0.05, a later analysis linked 15,000 to 20,000 TCR beta sequences to specific HLA alleles. In an earlier analysis of about 600 of the donors, most TCR beta V segments appeared in productive rearrangements about 90% or about 30% of the time, broadly matching IMGT annotations. A few of the identified cytomegalovirus-associated TCR beta chains were confirmed in vitro to be specific for cytomegalovirus antigens. Compared with equally common non-associated chains, HLA-associated TCR beta chains in a later analysis were more clonally expanded and had lower generation probabilities. A later genetic analysis associated a missense DCLRE1C variant with V-gene and J-gene trimming of TCR beta chains, and an independent cohort replicated the association. Because the 87-base-pair reads could not distinguish some IMGT-functional V segments, including TRBV6-2 and TRBV6-3, those segments were excluded. Strong co-occurrence of HLA alleles, especially DR and DQ, made assigning TCR associations to individual alleles difficult. Only TCR beta chains were sequenced in this cohort, and the absence of alpha or paired-chain data limited detectable features. The classifier was reported to diagnose cytomegalovirus status with high specificity and sensitivity in both the original cohort and the validation cohort. The study listed 164 TCR beta chains as associated with cytomegalovirus. According to a later genetic analysis, donors in an Asian-associated ancestry cluster had fewer N-insertions in productive TCRs than the roughly 670-donor mean. A cluster of highly shared sequence variants was judged likely to be a technical artifact of the sequencing pipeline. A further reported finding was that TCR beta sequences accurately predicted the HLA-A and HLA-B alleles for most subjects in the first cohort. The authors suggested that the approach could potentially be generalized to other disease states and immunological phenotypes. According to a later analysis, parvovirus B19, influenza, CMV and Epstein-Barr virus appeared linked to several top co-occurrence clusters. Because HLA typing was unavailable for some donors at each locus, only the typed subset was used in association tests. Immune exposure information for the cohort was limited to CMV serostatus. A later analysis found that TCR association rates varied across HLA loci, with DRB1 alleles showing the most associated TCRs and HLA-C alleles the fewest. Linkage disequilibrium might explain the correlated functional status among segregating V segments, but an unknown experimental factor could not be excluded. The earlier analysis of about 600 of the donors excluded 15 to 20 rarely observed V segments, including chromosome 9 orphons, because counts were too low. Sequencing depth was assumed to be roughly uniform across donors in the presence/absence analyses, though that assumption may not hold.

The cohort was made up of roughly 670 healthy bone marrow donors. At the time of sampling, all cohort members were nominally healthy, though unrecorded immune exposures were likely present. The donor was CMV seronegative and belonged to the group of 350 to 400 seronegative cohort members. Each donor provided a peripheral blood sample, and peripheral blood mononuclear cells were used for TCR beta sequencing. The Qiagen DNeasy Blood Extraction Kit was used to extract genomic DNA from the blood cell samples. Library method: the immunoSEQ multiplex PCR assay. A mixture of 60 forward primers for TCR Vbeta segments and 13 reverse primers for TCR Jbeta segments was used in the multiplex PCR. A multiplex PCR assay on genomic DNA amplified the CDR3 region of rearranged TCR beta genes. Amplified TCR beta libraries were sequenced as 87-base-pair reads on the Illumina HiSeq System. From the authors' description of their analysis: Across the 500 to 850 repertoires, a later analysis counted 60 million to 90 million unique TCR beta chains, 8.5 million to 12 million of which were shared by at least two donors. Raw reads were error-corrected and collapsed into unique sequences by a nearest-neighbor algorithm in which closely related sequences were merged to remove PCR and sequencing errors. Alignment of CDR3 sequences to IMGT reference sequences was used to assign V, D and J gene segments. Each retained sequence needed at least a six-nucleotide match to both a V gene segment and a J gene segment. Rearrangements were called productive when the CDR3 lacked stop codons and stayed in frame with V and J; all others were non-productive. Following IMGT convention, CDR3 was defined as the stretch from the second conserved V-encoded cysteine to the conserved J-encoded phenylalanine. In an earlier analysis of just under 600 of the donors, sequences lacking an unambiguous match to a single V gene segment were excluded. In an earlier analysis of 450 to 700 of the donors, V segments were called functional above 56.7% productive rearrangements and were called segregating when the between-donor standard deviation exceeded 5%. A statistical classification framework was built to diagnose cytomegalovirus status from the catalog of TCR beta chain sequences. A later analysis assigned V and J genes by comparing TCR nucleotide sequences with IMGT/GENE-DB human TR gene sequences. The TCRdist pipeline was used in a later analysis to assign CDR3 sequences and most-parsimonious VDJ recombination scenarios. In a later analysis, each TCR beta chain was defined by its CDR3 amino acid sequence together with its V-gene family, and reads without a unique V-gene family were excluded. To address suspected cross-contamination and a sequencing artifact, a later analysis removed 550 to 750 highly shared, low-generation-probability nucleotide sequences. A later analysis calculated a clonal expansion index for each public chain from normalized within-repertoire ranks of inferred template counts. In a later analysis, generation probabilities were computed with a VDJ recombination model fitted to out-of-frame rearrangements, and the resulting probabilities were checked against IGoR. In a later analysis, hypergeometric tests were used to score TCR-TCR, TCR-HLA and TCR-CMV co-occurrence, with a repertoire-size bias correction applied to TCR pairs. In a later analysis, false discovery rates were estimated by permuting HLA or CMV assignments 20 times. In a later analysis, co-occurring TCRs were grouped using DBSCAN, and TCRdist sequence similarity was added for clustering within HLA-allele-positive subsets. Co-occurrence clustering excluded repertoires with fewer than 30,000 or more than 120,000 public chains, plus five with anomalous nucleotide sharing. The table comes from immuneACCESS by way of TCRdb, which keeps in-frame sequences with V and J called. Part of the clones is missing from these tables; in studies checked, under half for an unresolved V gene and the rest for unknown reasons. V and J calls and clone size are as listed in that table; D and trimming were resolved from the DNA. A total of about 150,000 clones appear in this sample, more than 70% of them only once. The leading ten clones occupy around 3.1% of the sample.

Input material: PBMCs. This receptor was obtained from a male donor in good health and CMV-seronegative. The sequence joins TRBV30 to TRBJ2-1; TRBD2 could be the D gene, as 5 bases match. The nucleotide sequence reads TGTGCCTGGAGTGGAGCGGCTAATAACAATGAGCAGTTCTTC. Translated, this is CAWSGAANNNEQFF.